The next 10 T cell receptor beta chains were all read from a single sample in a study of cytomegalovirus exposure and HLA in healthy donors. The PCR made use of 60 Vbeta and 13 Jbeta primers. The method was immunoSEQ multiplex PCR; TCRdb's version includes in-frame clones alone and lacks a portion of them. Of about 120,000 clones listed, around 88% were seen once; the top ten hold approximately 1.8%. The sample taken for sequencing was PBMCs. Receptor source: a man aged 40-49 years in good health and CMV-seronegative.

The chain carries TRBV7-8 and TRBJ1-6; 8 bases match TRBD1. V was pared by 5 bases and J by 7 bases, with 7 bases of the junction left unmatched. CDR1 and CDR2 from the germline V gene are SGHVS and FQNEAQ. This CDR3 comprises 15 residues. The CDR3 coding sequence is TGTGCCAGCAGCCTGCCGACAGGGGACAATTCACCCCTCCACTTT. As protein: CASSLPTGDNSPLHF.

The chain links TRBV7-9 to TRBJ1-2, with D unresolved. CDR1 SEHNR and CDR2 FQNEAQ come from the germline V gene (reference sequence). There are 13 residues in the CDR3. The V gene lost 2 bases and the J gene lost 8 bases, with 12 bases spanning the gap. The CDR3 here is CASSLRLEVGYTF. The CDR3 nucleotides are TGTGCCAGCAGCTTACGCTTAGAAGTCGGCTACACCTTC.

The rearrangement joins TRBV18 to TRBJ1-1, with a tentative D call TRBD1 (5 bases). Germline V CDR1 and CDR2: KGHSH, LQKENI. The CDR3 is made up of 17 amino acids. V was trimmed by 3 bases and J by 1 base, leaving 18 bases between them. This CDR3 is CASSPQRGGGGNTEAFF. The DNA of the CDR3 is TGTGCCAGCTCACCCCAGCGGGGGGGAGGAGGGAACACTGAAGCTTTCTTT.

The V call is TRBV5-1, the J call TRBJ1-4; the D gene is possibly TRBD1 (5 bases). The germline V and J ends were trimmed by 0 bases and 5 bases, with 8 bases remaining between them. Germline V gene sequence: CDR1 SGHRS, CDR2 YFSETQ. The CDR3 runs 14 residues. CDR3 sequence reads: CASSLEGNNEKLFF. As DNA, the CDR3 is TGCGCCAGCAGCTTGGAGGGGAACAATGAAAAACTGTTTTTT. Full variable domain (outside the CDR3, taken from reference TRBV5-1 and TRBJ1-4): KAGVTQTPRYLIKTRGQQVTLSCSPISGHRSVSWYQQTPGQGLQFLFEYFSETQRNKGNFPGRFSGRQFSNSRSEMNVSTLELGDSALYLCASSLEGNNEKLFFGSGTQLSVL.

The chain employs TRBV19 and TRBJ1-1, with 7 bases lining up with TRBD1. CDR1 is LNHDA and CDR2 is SQIVND in the germline V gene (reference sequence). This CDR3 comprises 13 residues. V shed 9 bases and J 5 bases; nucleotides not matched to a gene: 9. CDR3 region: CASPQGVGTEAFF. CDR3 DNA sequence: TGTGCCAGCCCTCAGGGGGTAGGGACTGAAGCTTTCTTT.

V is TRBV7-2 and J is TRBJ2-1; TRBD2 is a possible D gene (6 bases). CDR1 and CDR2 (germline): SGHTA, FQGNSA. The CDR3 totals 15 residues. V was shortened by 1 base and J by 2 bases, with 9 bases between the two germline ends. The CDR3 DNA is TGTGCCAGCAGCTTAGGGTGGGGGGCCTACAATGAGCAGTTCTTC. Translating it yields CASSLGWGAYNEQFF.

As concerns this clone: At the DNA level, this CDR3 is encoded by other sequences in the same sample as well. V and J are TRBV6-1 and TRBJ1-3; D is possibly TRBD1 (6 bases). The length of the CDR3 is 11 residues. V was trimmed by 6 bases and J by 7 bases, leaving 7 bases between them. Looked up from germline, CDR1 is MNHNS and CDR2 is SASEGT. CDR3 DNA: TGTGCCAGCAGCCAGGGGAACACCATATATTTT. Amino acid sequence: CASSQGNTIYF.

The V and J genes are TRBV2 and TRBJ1-6; D possibly corresponds to TRBD1 (5 bases). The CDR3 has 14 amino acids. Germline CDR1 is SNHLY and CDR2 is FYNNEI. V shed 9 bases and J shed 6 bases, with 15 bases lying between them. The CDR3 here is CARAPTGLNSPLHF. Here the CDR3 DNA reads TGTGCCAGGGCCCCGACGGGACTTAATTCACCCCTCCACTTT.

This chain joins TRBV5-4 and TRBJ2-3; 13 bases are shared with TRBD2. This CDR3 has 18 residues. Looked up from germline, CDR1 is SGHNT and CDR2 is YYREEE (reference sequence). V lost 0 bases and J lost 1; bases outside the gene matches: 5. The CDR3 spells CASSLGGLAGRGTDTQYF. The CDR3 DNA reads TGTGCCAGCAGCTTGGGGGGACTAGCGGGGCGGGGCACAGATACGCAGTATTTT.

V and J are TRBV27 and TRBJ2-1, with TRBD1 identical over 9 bases. The CDR3 contains 16 residues. CDR1 is MNHEY, CDR2 SMNVEV, per germline (reference sequence). The J segment lost 6 bases and the V segment lost 5 bases, leaving 11 bases of the junction unmatched. CDR3: CASSRGQGPGSNEQFF. Here the CDR3 DNA reads TGTGCCAGCAGTCGAGGACAGGGGCCTGGGAGCAATGAGCAGTTCTTC.